This is a list of T cell receptor beta chains from one sample in a study of blood T cell repertoires in COVID-19. Some clones are missing from TCRdb's copy, which holds only in-frame ones; the method was immunoSEQ multiplex PCR. The table includes tens of thousands of clones, approximately 80% detected once. Sequencing was carried out using peripheral blood. Receptors were obtained from a man aged 50-60 years with COVID-19, enrolled during active disease. Each CDR3 is given with its conserved first and last residue. A D gene is named only where the DNA matches it firmly. A clone size is listed for some rows: how often the clone was seen (once, few, many), or a class if it is expanded.

TRBV30	TRBJ2-5	NA	NA	TGTGCCTGGTCGCGGGACGGTAAAGAGACCCAGTACTTC	CAWSRDGKETQYF
TRBV7-2	TRBJ2-3	TRBD2	NA	TGTGCCAGCAGCTTAGAGGCTAGCGGGGGGGCTAGCACAGATACGCAGTATTTT	CASSLEASGGASTDTQYF
TRBV19	TRBJ1-4	NA	NA	TGTGCCAGTAGGACCGGACAACCTAATGAAAAACTGTTTTTT	CASRTGQPNEKLFF
TRBV28	TRBJ1-2	NA	NA	TGTGCCAGCAGTTTTCAGGGGAATGGCTACACCTTC	CASSFQGNGYTF
TRBV12-3/TRBV12-4	TRBJ2-7	NA	NA	TGTGCCAGCAGTTTCTCTGTCCTTCACGAGCAGTACTTC	CASSFSVLHEQYF
TRBV27	TRBJ1-2	TRBD1	NA	TGTGCCAGCTGCCGGGACAGGGGGGATGGCTACACCTTC	CASCRDRGDGYTF
TRBV5-1	TRBJ2-2	TRBD1	NA	TGCGCCAGCAGCGCTTACAGGGGGACGAACACCGGGGAGCTGTTTTTT	CASSAYRGTNTGELFF
TRBV29-1	TRBJ1-2	NA	NA	TGCAGCGTCCAGGGGCGAGACTATGGCTACACCTTC	CSVQGRDYGYTF
TRBV9	TRBJ1-1	TRBD1	NA	TGTGCCAGCAGCGTAGGAGGCAGGGGGGCCACTGAAGCTTTCTTT	CASSVGGRGATEAFF
TRBV5-1	TRBJ1-5	TRBD1	NA	TGCGCCAGCAGCTTGGGGACAGGGAGTGGAAATCAGCCCCAGCATTTT	CASSLGTGSGNQPQHF
TRBV7-9	TRBJ1-2	TRBD1	NA	TGTGCCAGCAGCTTAGGGACAGGGGACAACTATGGCTACACCTTC	CASSLGTGDNYGYTF
TRBV9	TRBJ2-6	NA	NA	TGTGCCAGCAGCGTACAGACAGCGCGCTCTGGGGCCAACGTCCTGACTTTC	CASSVQTARSGANVLTF
TRBV7-9	TRBJ1-2	TRBD1	NA	TGTGCCAGCAGCGTTCCCGACAGGGGAAGCTATGGCTACACCTTC	CASSVPDRGSYGYTF
TRBV13	TRBJ2-6	NA	NA	TGTGCCAGCAGCTTAGGAACCCTTATTTCGGGCTCTGGGGCCAACGTCCTGACTTTC	CASSLGTLISGSGANVLTF
TRBV20-1	TRBJ2-7	NA	NA	TGCAGTGCTAGTGAACAGGACAACGAGCAGTACTTC	CSASEQDNEQYF
TRBV12-3/TRBV12-4	TRBJ1-1	NA	NA	TGTGCCAGCAGCAGGGGAGAAACTGAAGCTTTCTTT	CASSRGETEAFF
TRBV29-1	TRBJ1-3	NA	medium-sized	TGCAGCGTTGGTTACAGCTCTGGAAACACCATATATTTT	CSVGYSSGNTIYF
TRBV4-3	TRBJ2-5	NA	NA	TGCGCCAGCAGCCAAGATGGGGCTGGGTCTGAGACCCAGTACTTC	CASSQDGAGSETQYF
TRBV2	TRBJ1-5	NA	NA	TGTGCCAGCAGTCCACAGGGAACTTATCAGCCCCAGCATTTT	CASSPQGTYQPQHF
TRBV11-2	TRBJ1-5	NA	NA	TGTGCCAGCAGCGTTCGCCGGGAAGTATCATTGTCGGATCAGCCCCAGCATTTT	CASSVRREVSLSDQPQHF
TRBV19	TRBJ1-1	NA	NA	TGTGCCAGTAGTATAGTTTCCAGGAACACTGAAGCTTTCTTT	CASSIVSRNTEAFF
TRBV29-1	TRBJ2-5	TRBD1	NA	TGCAGCGTGGTTGGTGGTACAGGGGGCGGGGAGACCCAGTACTTC	CSVVGGTGGGETQYF
TRBV6-6	TRBJ2-5	TRBD1	NA	TGTGCCAGCAGACCGGGACAGCTAGTTGAGACCCAGTACTTC	CASRPGQLVETQYF
TRBV2	TRBJ2-5	TRBD1	NA	TGTGCCAGCCTTAGGACAGGGAAAGAGACCCAGTACTTC	CASLRTGKETQYF
TRBV7-9	TRBJ1-1	NA	NA	TGTGCCAGCAGCGCACCCAGGACTTTCACTGAAGCTTTCTTT	CASSAPRTFTEAFF
TRBV29-1	TRBJ2-5	TRBD2	NA	TGCAGCGTTGTAGGGTTCGGGGGGTGGCCCGAAACACAAGAGACCCAGTACTTC	CSVVGFGGWPETQETQYF
TRBV5-1	TRBJ2-1	TRBD1	NA	TGCGCCAGCACACTAGACAGGGGCCACGATGAGCAGTTCTTC	CASTLDRGHDEQFF
TRBV15	TRBJ2-7	NA	once	TGTGCCACCAGCAGAGAAAGGGGAACCTACGAGCAGTACTTC	CATSRERGTYEQYF
TRBV7-3	TRBJ1-3	NA	NA	TGTGCCAGCAGCTTAGGGTCCAGTTCCGGGAGCACCATATATTTT	CASSLGSSSGSTIYF
TRBV20-1	TRBJ2-7	TRBD1	NA	TGCAGTGCTAGTCCGGACAGGGGAGACGAGCAGTACTTC	CSASPDRGDEQYF
TRBV29-1	TRBJ1-1	NA	NA	TGCAGCGTTCTGACAGGAGTGAACACTGAAGCTTTCTTT	CSVLTGVNTEAFF
TRBV13	TRBJ2-7	NA	NA	TGTGCCAGCAGCCTTGTAGGACGACAGGAGCAGTACTTC	CASSLVGRQEQYF
TRBV5-6	TRBJ1-3	NA	NA	TGTGCCAGCACCTACGGTGATGGCCGGGGTTCGGGCGGAAACACCATATATTTT	CASTYGDGRGSGGNTIYF
TRBV6-2/TRBV6-3	TRBJ2-7	NA	NA	TGTGCCAGCAGTTATTTGTCAGGGGTCAACGAGCAGTACTTC	CASSYLSGVNEQYF
TRBV27	TRBJ2-1	NA	NA	TGTGCCAGCAGTTTAGACGGGGGAAGGAATGAGCAGTTCTTC	CASSLDGGRNEQFF
TRBV6-6	TRBJ1-5	NA	NA	TGTGCCAGCACCGACAGCACATATCAGCCCCAGCATTTT	CASTDSTYQPQHF
TRBV7-6	TRBJ1-1	NA	NA	TGTGCCAGCAGCTTAGGAGCAGGTCGGAACACTGAAGCTTTCTTT	CASSLGAGRNTEAFF
TRBV19	TRBJ2-2	NA	NA	TGTGCCAGTAACCTAGGGAACACCGGGGAGCTGTTTTTT	CASNLGNTGELFF
TRBV27	TRBJ2-7	TRBD1	NA	TGTGCCAGCAACGAATTGGGACAGACCGAGCAGTACTTC	CASNELGQTEQYF
TRBV13	TRBJ1-4	NA	NA	TGTGCCAGCAGCTTAGGCGGTGCAAAACTGTTTTTT	CASSLGGAKLFF
TRBV9	TRBJ2-1	NA	NA	TGTGCCAGCAGCGTAGAGGCAGGAGAAGGGGATGAGCAGTTCTTC	CASSVEAGEGDEQFF
TRBV6-5	TRBJ2-1	TRBD1	NA	TGTGCCAGCAGTTACTCGACAGGGGGCGATGAGCAGTTCTTC	CASSYSTGGDEQFF
TRBV3-1/TRBV3-2	TRBJ2-3	NA	NA	TGTGCCAGCAGCCAAGCGACAGATACGCAGTATTTT	CASSQATDTQYF
TRBV11-2	TRBJ2-1	TRBD2	NA	TGTGCCAGCCGAGACCTAGCGGGGAGCAATGAGCAGTTCTTC	CASRDLAGSNEQFF
TRBV30	TRBJ1-2	NA	once	TGTGCCTGGAGTGTAAAGGGGATCTATGGCTACACCTTC	CAWSVKGIYGYTF
TRBV6-1	TRBJ2-1	TRBD2	once	TGTGCCAGCAGGGAAGCGAGGAGCGGGGGGATTAACAATGAGCAGTTCTTC	CASREARSGGINNEQFF
TRBV7-3	TRBJ2-3	NA	NA	TGTGCCAGCAGCCCCCAAGGCGGAGGGGGCGCTCGGGCGGATACGCAGTATTTT	CASSPQGGGGARADTQYF
TRBV12-3/TRBV12-4	TRBJ2-5	NA	once	TGTGCCAGCAGCCTGTTAGCCCTTGAGACCCAGTACTTC	CASSLLALETQYF
TRBV5-8	TRBJ2-3	NA	NA	TGTGCCAGCAGCTACTATCGTCGGACTCCTAAAAGTGATACGCAGTATTTT	CASSYYRRTPKSDTQYF
TRBV4-1	TRBJ1-5	TRBD1	few	TGCGCCAGCAGCCAAGGGACCCTCGACAGGGTAGGTCAGCCCCAGCATTTT	CASSQGTLDRVGQPQHF
TRBV27	TRBJ1-1	NA	NA	TGTGCCAGCAGTCCGCAAATCGGGGGGGGGACTGAAGCTTTCTTT	CASSPQIGGGTEAFF
TRBV5-1	TRBJ1-6	TRBD1	NA	TGCGCCAGCAGTACCGGGACAGCAAAAATCAATTCACCCCTCCACTTT	CASSTGTAKINSPLHF
TRBV19	TRBJ1-4	TRBD1	NA	TGTGCCAGTAGATCCCTTTTGACAGGGATAAATGAAAAACTGTTTTTT	CASRSLLTGINEKLFF
TRBV4-3	TRBJ1-1	TRBD1	NA	TGCGCCAGCAGCCAAGCCGACAGGGGGAACACTGAAGCTTTCTTT	CASSQADRGNTEAFF
TRBV6-2/TRBV6-3	TRBJ1-2	NA	NA	TGTGCCAGCAGTTACCAGGGGCGCGAAAAGGACTACACCTTC	CASSYQGREKDYTF